These T cell receptor beta chains were read from a single sample in a study of identical twins. TCRdb independently ran MiXCR on the 5' RACE reads; one entry per CDR3 protein. The sample holds 700,000 or so distinct CDR3 sequences, around 20% seen once. The same sample was also studied in work on T cells expressing NK-cell markers.

Sequences were obtained from PBMCs. These receptors all stem from a woman aged 18-29 years in good health. CDR3s include the opening cysteine and the closing phenylalanine or tryptophan. Each record gives: clone size, D gene, J gene, V gene, CDR3 protein, CDR3 DNA. The D gene is left open where the match is weak. The size of a clone is reported for some rows only, either as once, few or many, or as a class for expanded clones.

>NA|NA|TRBJ2-2|TRBV11-1
CASNGPGTGTRNTGELFF
TGTGCCAGCAACGGACCCGGGACAGGGACTAGAAACACCGGGGAGCTGTTTTTT
>many|NA|TRBJ2-2|TRBV5-1
CASSLTGTGELFF
TGTGCTAGCAGCTTAACGGGGACCGGGGAGCTGTTTTTT
>NA|TRBD2|TRBJ2-3|TRBV15
CATSRVAGAGDTQYF
TGTGCCACCAGCAGAGTAGCGGGGGCTGGAGATACGCAGTATTTT
>NA|TRBD1|TRBJ2-3|TRBV12-3/TRBV12-4
CASRRQGRTSTDTQYF
TGTGCCAGCAGAAGACAGGGGAGGACAAGCACAGATACGCAGTATTTT
>NA|TRBD2|TRBJ2-3|TRBV7-2
CASSAVLAGGGDTQYF
TGTGCCAGCAGCGCAGTACTAGCGGGGGGAGGGGATACGCAGTATTTT
>NA|NA|TRBJ1-2|TRBV20-1
CSARGGRDFYGYTF
TGCAGTGCTAGAGGGGGCAGGGACTTTTATGGCTACACCTTC
>few|NA|TRBJ2-7|TRBV7-9
CASRMYSPGSYEQYF
TGTGCCAGCCGTATGTATAGTCCCGGCTCCTACGAGCAGTACTTC
>few|NA|TRBJ2-3|TRBV7-2
CASSLAVGAADTQYF
TGTGCCAGCAGCTTGGCCGTTGGTGCAGCAGATACGCAGTATTTT
>many|NA|TRBJ1-3|TRBV4-2
CASSQEAAATGNTIYF
TGTGCCAGCAGCCAAGAGGCGGCAGCCACTGGAAACACCATATATTTT
>NA|NA|TRBJ2-7|TRBV29-1
CSGGPGDLEQYF
TGCAGCGGGGGACCTGGGGATTTGGAGCAGTACTTC
>NA|TRBD1|TRBJ1-4|TRBV7-2
CASSPGDRDAEKLFF
TGTGCCAGCAGCCCTGGGGACAGAGATGCTGAAAAACTGTTTTTT
>many|NA|TRBJ2-7|TRBV4-3
CASSLSAGYEQYF
TGCGCCAGCAGTCTCAGTGCCGGTTACGAGCAGTACTTC
>NA|NA|TRBJ1-4|TRBV12-3/TRBV12-4
CASSFPRNEKLFF
TGTGCCAGCAGTTTTCCCAGGAATGAAAAACTGTTTTTT
>NA|NA|TRBJ2-3|TRBV21-1
CASSKGTVYSTDTQYF
TGTGCCAGCAGCAAGGGGACAGTCTATAGCACAGATACGCAGTATTTT
>few|NA|TRBJ2-7|TRBV7-9
CASSPTTLTYEQYF
TGTGCCAGCAGCCCGACGACACTTACCTACGAGCAGTACTTC
>few|NA|TRBJ2-1|TRBV25-1
CASSERGTALSEQFF
TGTGCCAGCAGTGAAAGGGGGACGGCCCTCAGTGAGCAGTTCTTC
>few|TRBD2|TRBJ2-3|TRBV6-1
CASGTSGTGTDTQYF
TGTGCCAGCGGGACTAGCGGGACCGGCACAGATACGCAGTATTTT
>NA|NA|TRBJ1-2|TRBV3-1
CASSNYGGNYGYTF
TGTGCCAGCAGCAATTACGGGGGAAACTATGGCTACACCTTC
>NA|NA|TRBJ1-1|TRBV6-5
CASHGDTEAFF
TGTGCCAGCCACGGTGACACTGAAGCTTTCTTT
>NA|NA|TRBJ2-5|TRBV6-5
CASSYHGRGRETQYF
TGTGCCAGCAGTTACCACGGTAGAGGGCGGGAGACCCAGTACTTC
>few|NA|TRBJ2-6|TRBV6-1
CASSPLRTAGANVLTF
TGTGCCAGCAGTCCACTAAGGACAGCTGGGGCCAACGTCCTGACTTTC
>NA|TRBD2|TRBJ2-3|TRBV15
CATSRNRLAGGSPDTQYF
TGTGCCACCAGCAGAAATAGACTAGCGGGAGGTTCTCCAGATACGCAGTATTTT